These T cell receptor beta chains were read from a single sample in a study of cytomegalovirus exposure and HLA in healthy donors. Libraries were prepared by immunoSEQ multiplex PCR; TCRdb keeps only in-frame clonotypes and omits some of them. The sample lists over 75,000 clones, about 75% occurring once. Material: PBMCs. The receptors stem from a female donor in good health and CMV-seronegative. Both conserved end residues are part of each CDR3.

CDR3 protein | V gene
CASSEARLGNSPLHF | TRBV2
CASSQVGQPLYGYTF | TRBV4-2
CASSLGSRGDGEQYF | TRBV7-6
CASSPAGTKEWWEQFF | TRBV5-1
CASSPPGWADTQYF | TRBV9
CASSPSGGTHTDTQYF | TRBV7-6
CASSEGLVDEQFF | TRBV10-1
CAISESGSGSVTDTQYF | TRBV10-3
CASSSGTFFNYGYTF | TRBV28
CASSGVGARTQETQYF | TRBV28
CASSLGSSGVKTQYF | TRBV7-9
CASSLLRTDTQYF | TRBV5-1
CASSVGYEQYF | TRBV7-2
CASSLEGTSGNNEQFF | TRBV13
CASKRDTKEADTQYF | TRBV2
CASKDTNTDTQYF | TRBV28
CASSLTGDRGTEAFF | TRBV6-1
CASSLEAAYEAFF | TRBV28
CASSLAGQENSPLHF | TRBV5-1
CASSEREFGYTF | TRBV6-1
CASSSQGYNQPQHF | TRBV28
CASSYSLGGTDTQYF | TRBV6-5
CSVEGLAGLTDTQYF | TRBV29-1
CASSLSSQGGREKLFF | TRBV7-8
CASSLLQDTEAFF | TRBV5-8
CASSLRPGWDTQYF | TRBV7-2
CASSWDQREHFDEQFF | TRBV11-2
CASSLDRGTDTQYF | TRBV19
CASSQGSEAFF | TRBV4-2
CASRQRGFGSGANVLTF | TRBV7-2
CASSSSNRVGGYEQYF | TRBV5-4
CASSPGTGTGETQYF | TRBV4-1
CASRSRQGYKTQYF | TRBV28
CASSLISAGTSSYEQYF | TRBV28
CASLASKETQYF | TRBV28
CASSPSGHQNTEAFF | TRBV10-2
CASSSQGGLTEAFF | TRBV2
CASSQDWSVGGTETQYF | TRBV4-2
CAARRKNTEAFF | TRBV19
CASSVRQANTGELFF | TRBV4-1
CASRSNGGSYEQYF | TRBV2
CASSPQEGYTF | TRBV7-2
CRQSGGQGYTF | TRBV20-1
CASSGPGQGGYEQYF | TRBV6-1
CASSPRTGSYEQYF | TRBV5-1
CASSVGAHNEQFF | TRBV9
CASRMGTSGRADEQYF | TRBV5-1
CASSLNRENSPLHF | TRBV6-5
CASSGWTADTEAFF | TRBV25-1
CASSQGMTGSNQPQHF | TRBV4-2
CASSSPGETQYF | TRBV13
CASSIDGTVIFNQPQHF | TRBV19
CASSLGQGAGDTQYF | TRBV13
CAITVQGSAYGYTF | TRBV10-3